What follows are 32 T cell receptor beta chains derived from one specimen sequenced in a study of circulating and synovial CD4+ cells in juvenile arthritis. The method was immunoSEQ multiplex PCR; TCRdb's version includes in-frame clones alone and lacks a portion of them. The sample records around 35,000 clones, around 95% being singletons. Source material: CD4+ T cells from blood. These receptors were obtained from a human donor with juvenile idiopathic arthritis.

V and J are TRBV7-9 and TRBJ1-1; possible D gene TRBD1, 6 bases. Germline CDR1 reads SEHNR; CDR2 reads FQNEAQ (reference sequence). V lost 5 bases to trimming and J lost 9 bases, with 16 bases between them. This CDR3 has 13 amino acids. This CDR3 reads CASSLRTGNKAFF. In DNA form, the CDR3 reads TGTGCCAGCAGCCTCAGAACAGGGAATAAAGCTTTCTTT. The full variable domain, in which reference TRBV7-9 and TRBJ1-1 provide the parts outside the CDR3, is DTGVSQNPRHKITKRGQNVTFRCDPISEHNRLYWYRQTLGQGPEFLTYFQNEAQLEKSRLLSDRFSAERPKGSFSTLEIQRTEQGDSAMYLCASSLRTGNKAFFGQGTRLTVV.

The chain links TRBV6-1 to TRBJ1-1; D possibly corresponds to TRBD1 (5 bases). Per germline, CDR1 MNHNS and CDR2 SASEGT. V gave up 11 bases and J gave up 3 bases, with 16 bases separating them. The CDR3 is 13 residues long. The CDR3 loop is CAGSRWGDTEAFF. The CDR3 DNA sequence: TGTGCCGGCTCGAGGTGGGGGGACACTGAAGCTTTCTTT.

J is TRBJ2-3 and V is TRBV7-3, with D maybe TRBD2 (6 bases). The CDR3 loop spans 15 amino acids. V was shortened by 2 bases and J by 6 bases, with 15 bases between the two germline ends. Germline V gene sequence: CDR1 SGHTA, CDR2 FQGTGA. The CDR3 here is CASSLGTRDSDTQYF. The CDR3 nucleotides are TGTGCCAGCAGCTTAGGAACCCGGGACTCGGATACGCAGTATTTT. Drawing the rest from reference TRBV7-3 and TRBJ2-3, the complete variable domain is GAGVSQTPSNKVTEKGKYVELRCDPISGHTALYWYRQSLGQGPEFLIYFQGTGAADDSGLPNDRFFAVRPEGSVSTLKIQRTERGDSAVYLCASSLGTRDSDTQYFGPGTRLTVL.

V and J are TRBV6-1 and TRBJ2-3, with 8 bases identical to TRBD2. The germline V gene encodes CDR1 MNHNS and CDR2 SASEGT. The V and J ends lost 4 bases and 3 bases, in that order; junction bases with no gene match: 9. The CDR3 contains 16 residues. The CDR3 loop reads CASSARSGVRTDTQYF. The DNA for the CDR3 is TGTGCCAGCAGTGCTCGTAGCGGGGTGAGGACAGATACGCAGTATTTT.

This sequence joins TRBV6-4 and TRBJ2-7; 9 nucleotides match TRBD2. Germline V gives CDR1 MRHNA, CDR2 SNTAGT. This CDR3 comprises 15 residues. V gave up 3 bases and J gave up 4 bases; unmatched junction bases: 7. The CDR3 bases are TGTGCCAGCAGTGAGGGGAGCGGGGGGCCGTACGAGCAGTACTTC. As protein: CASSEGSGGPYEQYF.

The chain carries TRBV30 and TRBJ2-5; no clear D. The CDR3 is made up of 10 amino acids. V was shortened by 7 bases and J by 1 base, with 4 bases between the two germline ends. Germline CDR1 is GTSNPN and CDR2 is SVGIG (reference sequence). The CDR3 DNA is TGTGCCTCCCGCCAAGAGACCCAGTACTTC. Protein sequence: CASRQETQYF.

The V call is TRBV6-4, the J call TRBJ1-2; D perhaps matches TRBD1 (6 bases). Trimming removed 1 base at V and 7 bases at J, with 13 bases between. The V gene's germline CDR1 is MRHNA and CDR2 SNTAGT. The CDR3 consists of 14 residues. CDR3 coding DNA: TGTGCCAGCAGTGACTATAGCAGGGGTAGTGGCTACACCTTC. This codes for CASSDYSRGSGYTF.

CDR3 protein: CASSPRTLSQETQYF. In DNA form, the CDR3 reads TGTGCCAGCAGCCCCAGGACTCTGTCACAAGAGACCCAGTACTTC. V gene TRBV11-2 combines with J gene TRBJ2-5; tentative D call: TRBD2 (5 bases). Looked up from germline, CDR1 is SGHAT and CDR2 is FQNNGV. The V end was cut by 5 bases, the J end by 2 bases, with 15 bases between. CDR3 length: 15 residues.

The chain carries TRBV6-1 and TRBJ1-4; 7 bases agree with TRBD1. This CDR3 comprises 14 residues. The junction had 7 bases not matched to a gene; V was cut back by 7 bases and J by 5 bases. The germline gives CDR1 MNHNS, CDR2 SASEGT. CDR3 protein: CASTTDRPNEKLFF. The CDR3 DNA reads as TGTGCCAGCACAACGGACAGGCCGAATGAAAAACTGTTTTTT.

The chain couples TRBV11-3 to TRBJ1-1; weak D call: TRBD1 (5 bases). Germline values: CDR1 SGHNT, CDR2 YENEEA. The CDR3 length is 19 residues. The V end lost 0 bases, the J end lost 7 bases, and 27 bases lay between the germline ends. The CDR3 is CASSLDRRAWDPRGGEAFF. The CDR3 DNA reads TGTGCCAGCAGCTTAGATAGGAGGGCCTGGGACCCCCGGGGGGGTGAAGCTTTCTTT.

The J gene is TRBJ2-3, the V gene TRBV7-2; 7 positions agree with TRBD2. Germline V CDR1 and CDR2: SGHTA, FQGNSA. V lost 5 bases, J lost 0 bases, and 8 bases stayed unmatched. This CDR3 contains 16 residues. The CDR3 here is CASSPLSSGSTDTQYF. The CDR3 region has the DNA TGTGCCAGCAGCCCCCTCAGTAGCGGGAGCACAGATACGCAGTATTTT.

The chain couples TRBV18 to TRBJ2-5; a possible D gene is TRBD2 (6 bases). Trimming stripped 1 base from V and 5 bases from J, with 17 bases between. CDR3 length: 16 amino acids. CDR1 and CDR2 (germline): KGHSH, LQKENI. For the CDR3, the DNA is TGTGCCAGCTCACCACGTTCTTCGGGGGTGTTCGAGACCCAGTACTTC. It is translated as CASSPRSSGVFETQYF.

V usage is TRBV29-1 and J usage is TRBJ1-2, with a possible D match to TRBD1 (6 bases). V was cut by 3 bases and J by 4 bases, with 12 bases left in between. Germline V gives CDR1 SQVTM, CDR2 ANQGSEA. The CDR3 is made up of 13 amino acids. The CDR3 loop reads CSVDPGEGYGYTF. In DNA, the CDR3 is TGCAGCGTTGATCCAGGGGAGGGCTATGGCTACACCTTC.

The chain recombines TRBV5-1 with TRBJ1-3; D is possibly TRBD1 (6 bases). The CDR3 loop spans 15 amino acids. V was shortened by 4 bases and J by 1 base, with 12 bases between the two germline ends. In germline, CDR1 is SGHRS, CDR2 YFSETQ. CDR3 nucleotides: TGCGCCAGCAGCCCGACAGGACTTTCTGGAAACACCATATATTTT. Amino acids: CASSPTGLSGNTIYF.

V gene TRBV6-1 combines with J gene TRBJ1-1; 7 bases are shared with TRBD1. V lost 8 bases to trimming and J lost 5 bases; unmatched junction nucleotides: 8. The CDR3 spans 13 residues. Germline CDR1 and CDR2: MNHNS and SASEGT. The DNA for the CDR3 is TGTGCCAGCGCCCCGGGACAGAGGACTGAAGCTTTCTTT. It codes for CASAPGQRTEAFF.

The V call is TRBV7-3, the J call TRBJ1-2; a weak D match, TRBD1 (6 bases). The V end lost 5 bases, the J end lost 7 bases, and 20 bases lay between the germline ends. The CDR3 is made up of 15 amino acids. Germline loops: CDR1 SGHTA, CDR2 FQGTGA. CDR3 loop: CASSPAAGRGGGYTF. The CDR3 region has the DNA TGTGCCAGCAGCCCCGCCGCCGGGAGGGGGGGTGGCTACACCTTC.

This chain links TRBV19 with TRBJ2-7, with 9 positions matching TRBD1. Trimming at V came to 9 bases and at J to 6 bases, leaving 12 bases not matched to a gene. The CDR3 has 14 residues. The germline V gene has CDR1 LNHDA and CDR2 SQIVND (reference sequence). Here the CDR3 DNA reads TGTGCCAGCCGCAGAACCCCGGGACAGGGCGAGCAGTACTTC. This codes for CASRRTPGQGEQYF.

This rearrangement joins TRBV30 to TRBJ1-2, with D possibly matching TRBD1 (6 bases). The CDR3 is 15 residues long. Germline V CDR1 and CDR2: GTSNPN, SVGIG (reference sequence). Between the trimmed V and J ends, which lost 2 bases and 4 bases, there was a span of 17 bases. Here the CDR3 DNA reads TGTGCCTGGAGTCCTCAAACAGGGTCGGGCTATGGCTACACCTTC. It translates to CAWSPQTGSGYGYTF. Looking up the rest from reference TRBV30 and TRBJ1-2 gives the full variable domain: SQTIHQWPATLVQPVGSPLSLECTVEGTSNPNLYWYRQAAGRGLQLLFYSVGIGQISSEVPQNLSASRPQDRQFILSSKKLLLSDSGFYLCAWSPQTGSGYGYTFGSGTRLTVV.

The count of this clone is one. CDR3 sequence: CASSLASGGTGGFF. For the CDR3, the DNA is TGTGCCAGCAGCTTGGCTAGCGGGGGCACCGGGGGGTTCTTC. The chain combines TRBV7-2 with TRBJ2-1, with 10 bases identical to TRBD2. The germline V gene encodes CDR1 SGHTA and CDR2 FQGNSA. Trimming cost V 3 bases and J 15 bases; bases outside gene matches: 11. The CDR3 spans 14 residues.

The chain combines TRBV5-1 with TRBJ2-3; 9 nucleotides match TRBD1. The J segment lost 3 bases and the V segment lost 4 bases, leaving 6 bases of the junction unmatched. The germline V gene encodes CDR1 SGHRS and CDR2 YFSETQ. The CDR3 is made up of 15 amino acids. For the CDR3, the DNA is TGCGCCAGCAGCCCGACAGGGGGTCGGACAGATACGCAGTATTTT. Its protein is CASSPTGGRTDTQYF. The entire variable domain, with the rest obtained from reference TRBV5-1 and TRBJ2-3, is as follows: KAGVTQTPRYLIKTRGQQVTLSCSPISGHRSVSWYQQTPGQGLQFLFEYFSETQRNKGNFPGRFSGRQFSNSRSEMNVSTLELGDSALYLCASSPTGGRTDTQYFGPGTRLTVL.

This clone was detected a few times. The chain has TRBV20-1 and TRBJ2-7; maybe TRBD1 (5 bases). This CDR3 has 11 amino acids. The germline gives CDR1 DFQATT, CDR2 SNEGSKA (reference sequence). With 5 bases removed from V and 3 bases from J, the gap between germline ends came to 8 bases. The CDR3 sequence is CSAPDSYEQYF. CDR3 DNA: TGCAGTGCTCCTGACAGCTACGAGCAGTACTTC.

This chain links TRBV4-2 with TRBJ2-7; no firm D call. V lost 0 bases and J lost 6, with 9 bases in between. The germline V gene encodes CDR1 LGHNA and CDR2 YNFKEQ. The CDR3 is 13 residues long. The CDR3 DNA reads TGTGCCAGCAGCCAAGATCGTAGGAGCGAGCAGTACTTC. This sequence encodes CASSQDRRSEQYF.

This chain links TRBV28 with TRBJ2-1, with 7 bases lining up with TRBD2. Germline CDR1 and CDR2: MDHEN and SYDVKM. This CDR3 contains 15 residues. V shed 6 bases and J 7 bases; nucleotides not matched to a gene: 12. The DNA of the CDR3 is TGTGCCAGCAGGGGGGGGGAGGTTTATTATAATGAGCAGTTCTTC. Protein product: CASRGGEVYYNEQFF.

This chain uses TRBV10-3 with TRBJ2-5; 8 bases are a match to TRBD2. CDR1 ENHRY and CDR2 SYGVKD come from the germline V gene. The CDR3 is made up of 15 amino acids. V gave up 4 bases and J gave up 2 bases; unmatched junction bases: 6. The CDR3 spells CAISGRGAIQETQYF. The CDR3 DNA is TGTGCCATCAGTGGGCGGGGGGCGATACAAGAGACCCAGTACTTC.

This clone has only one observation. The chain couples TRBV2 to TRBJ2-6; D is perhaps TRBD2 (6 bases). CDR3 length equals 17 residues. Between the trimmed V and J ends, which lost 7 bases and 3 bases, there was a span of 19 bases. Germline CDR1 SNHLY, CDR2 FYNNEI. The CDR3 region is CASTLRRGVSGANVLTF. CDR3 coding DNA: TGTGCCAGCACCCTGCGGCGGGGTGTCAGTGGGGCCAACGTCCTGACTTTC.

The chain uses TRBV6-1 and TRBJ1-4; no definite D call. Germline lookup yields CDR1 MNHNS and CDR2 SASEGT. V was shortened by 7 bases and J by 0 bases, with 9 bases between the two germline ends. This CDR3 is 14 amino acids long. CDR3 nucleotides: TGTGCCAGCAATTTCGGGTCAACTAATGAAAAACTGTTTTTT. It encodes CASNFGSTNEKLFF.

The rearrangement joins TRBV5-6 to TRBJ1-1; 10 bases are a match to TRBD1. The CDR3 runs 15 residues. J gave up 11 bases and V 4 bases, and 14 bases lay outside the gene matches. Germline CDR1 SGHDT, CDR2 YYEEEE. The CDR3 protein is CASSLSGTGANIAFF. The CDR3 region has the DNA TGTGCCAGCAGCCTATCCGGGACAGGGGCGAATATTGCTTTCTTT.

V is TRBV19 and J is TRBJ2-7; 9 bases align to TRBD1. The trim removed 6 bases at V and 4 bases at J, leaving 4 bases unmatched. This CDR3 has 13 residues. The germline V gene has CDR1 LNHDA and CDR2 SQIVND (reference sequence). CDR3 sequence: CASRTGGSYEQYF. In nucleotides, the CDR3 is TGTGCCAGTAGGACAGGGGGGTCGTACGAGCAGTACTTC.

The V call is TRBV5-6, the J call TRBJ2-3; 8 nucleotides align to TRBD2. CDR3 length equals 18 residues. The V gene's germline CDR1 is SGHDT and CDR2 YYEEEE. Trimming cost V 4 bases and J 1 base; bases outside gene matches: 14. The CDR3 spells CASSLPGAAGGRTDTQYF. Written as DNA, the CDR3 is TGTGCCAGCAGCCTGCCGGGGGCGGCGGGGGGCCGCACAGATACGCAGTATTTT.

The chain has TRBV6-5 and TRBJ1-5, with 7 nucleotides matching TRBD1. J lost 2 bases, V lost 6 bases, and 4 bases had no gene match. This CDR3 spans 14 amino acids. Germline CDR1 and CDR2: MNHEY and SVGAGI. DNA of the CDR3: TGTGCCAGCAGCAGGACAGGTGGCAATCAGCCCCAGCATTTT. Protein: CASSRTGGNQPQHF.

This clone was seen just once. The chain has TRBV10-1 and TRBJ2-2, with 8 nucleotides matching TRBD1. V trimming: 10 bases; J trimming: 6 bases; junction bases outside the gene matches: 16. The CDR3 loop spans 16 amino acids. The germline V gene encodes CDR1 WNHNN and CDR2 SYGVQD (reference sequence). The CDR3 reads CATFDRGYVRAGELFF. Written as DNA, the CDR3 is TGCGCCACCTTCGACAGGGGCTACGTTAGGGCCGGGGAGCTGTTTTTT.

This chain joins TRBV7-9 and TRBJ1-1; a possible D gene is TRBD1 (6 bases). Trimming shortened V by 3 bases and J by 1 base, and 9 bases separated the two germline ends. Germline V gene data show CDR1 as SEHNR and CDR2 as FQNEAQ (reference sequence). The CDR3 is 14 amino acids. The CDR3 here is CASSFQGWNTEAFF. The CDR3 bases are TGTGCCAGCAGCTTCCAGGGGTGGAACACTGAAGCTTTCTTT.